This TCR beta chain was captured by sequencing in a study of blood T cells in healthy people across ages. Per sample, no less than 5 micrograms of total RNA were extracted. Together with a sample-barcoded 5' primer, a J-beta primer mix was included in a second PCR lasting about 7 to 11 cycles. MiXCR was run by TCRdb on the 5' RACE reads, yielding one entry per CDR3 protein. The sample lists 750,000 to 950,000 distinct CDR3 sequences, 40% to 65% occurring once. Trimming took 8 bases from V and 6 from J, leaving 3 bases between them. The CDR3 consists of 9 residues. CDR1 ENHRY and CDR2 SYGVKD come from the germline V gene.

Sequencing used blood. J is TRBJ2-3 and V is TRBV10-3, with D hard to call. This receptor was obtained from a man older than 75 in good health. CDR3: CAIGDTQYF. The CDR3 nucleotides read TGTGCCATCGGGGATACGCAGTATTTT.